This T cell receptor (beta chain) was recovered during a study of shared clonotypes between healthy human individuals. CDR1 is MNHNS and CDR2 is SASEGT in the germline V gene. The CDR3 is 15 residues long. The V and J ends lost 6 bases and 3 bases, in that order; junction bases with no gene match: 8. As handled by the study authors: For the immunoSEQ data, sequences were junction-only without quality scores, so filtering differed. The repertoire was sequenced with immunoSEQ multiplex PCR; TCRdb's copy has only in-frame clones and lacks some. V, J and clone size derive from that table, while D and trimming were established from the DNA sequence. This table has millions of clones, about 95% appearing once. A remark on this clone: The antigen is not known.

Study-wide results and caveats: Naive subsets generally had larger estimated richness than memory subsets.

CD45RO negativity and positive selection for CCR7 defined naive CD8 cells, a population that excluded terminally differentiated effector memory CD45RA+ cells. What was sequenced was naive CD8+ T cells sorted from blood. The rearrangement links TRBV6-1 to TRBJ2-7; 10 positions agree with TRBD1. This TCR was sampled from a man aged 18 to 35 in good health. In nucleotides, the CDR3 is TGTGCCAGCAGCGCCTGGAGGACAGGGGGCTACGAGCAGTACTTC. It codes for CASSAWRTGGYEQYF.